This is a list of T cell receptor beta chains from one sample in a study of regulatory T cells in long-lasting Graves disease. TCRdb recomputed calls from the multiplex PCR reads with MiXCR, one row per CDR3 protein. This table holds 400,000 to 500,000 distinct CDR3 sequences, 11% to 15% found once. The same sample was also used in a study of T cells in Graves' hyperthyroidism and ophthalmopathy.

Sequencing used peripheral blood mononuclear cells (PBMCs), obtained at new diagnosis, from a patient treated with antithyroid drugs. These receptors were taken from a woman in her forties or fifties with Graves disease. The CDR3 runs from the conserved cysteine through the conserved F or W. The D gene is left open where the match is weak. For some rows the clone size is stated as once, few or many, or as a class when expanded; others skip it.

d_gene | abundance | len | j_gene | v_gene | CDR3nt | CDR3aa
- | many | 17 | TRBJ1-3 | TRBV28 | TGTGCCAGCAGTTCGTCGGGTCGGGTTCTCCCTGGAAACACCATATATTTT | CASSSSGRVLPGNTIYF
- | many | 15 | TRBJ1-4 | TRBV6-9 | TGTGCCAGCAGTTACCAGGGTTCAACTAATGAAAAACTGTTTTTT | CASSYQGSTNEKLFF
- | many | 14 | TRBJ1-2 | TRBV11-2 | TGTGCCAGCAGCCCCCATGCCAGCCGCTATGGCTACACCTTC | CASSPHASRYGYTF
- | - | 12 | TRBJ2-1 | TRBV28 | TGTGCCAGCAGGCGTCCCTCGGGTGAGCAGTTCTTC | CASRRPSGEQFF
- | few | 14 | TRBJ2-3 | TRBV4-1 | TGCGCCAGCAGCCAAGGGGACACTTTAGATACGCAGTATTTT | CASSQGDTLDTQYF
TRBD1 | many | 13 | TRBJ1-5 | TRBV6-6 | TGTGCCAGCAGTTACTCGCGGACAGGAGTGGGACATTTT | CASSYSRTGVGHF
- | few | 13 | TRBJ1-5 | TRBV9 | TGTGCCAGCAGCGTAGAAGGACAGCAGCCCCAGCATTTT | CASSVEGQQPQHF
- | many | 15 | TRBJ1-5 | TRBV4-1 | TGCGCCAGCAGCATCCTGGTGGGGGCACAGCAGCCCCAGCATTTT | CASSILVGAQQPQHF
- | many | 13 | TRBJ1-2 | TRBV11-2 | TGTGCCAGCAGCTTAGGGGGCTCGAGTGGCTACACCTTC | CASSLGGSSGYTF
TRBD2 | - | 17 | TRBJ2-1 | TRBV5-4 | TGTGCCAGCAGCTCCTCGACCGGGACTATTATTTACAATGAGCAGTTCTTC | CASSSSTGTIIYNEQFF
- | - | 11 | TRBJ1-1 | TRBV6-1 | TGTGCCGTACCGACGGCAAATGAAGCTTTCTTT | CAVPTANEAFF
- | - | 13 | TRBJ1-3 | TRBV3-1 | TGTGCCAGCAGCCATTTTAGCGGTGACACCATATATTTT | CASSHFSGDTIYF
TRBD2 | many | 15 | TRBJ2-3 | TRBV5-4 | TGTGCCAGCAGCCTCTCGGGACTAGCTATAGATACGCAGTATTTT | CASSLSGLAIDTQYF
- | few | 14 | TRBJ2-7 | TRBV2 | TGTGCCAGAACCCAGATCCCGACGAGGGACGAGCAGTACTTC | CARTQIPTRDEQYF
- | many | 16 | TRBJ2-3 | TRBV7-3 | TGTGCCAGCAGCTTAGGTCGTTACTCTAGCACAGATACGCAGTATTTT | CASSLGRYSSTDTQYF
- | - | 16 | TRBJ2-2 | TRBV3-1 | TGTGCCAGCAGCCAAGGTCCCCAGGGGGGGACCGGGGAGCTGTTTTTT | CASSQGPQGGTGELFF
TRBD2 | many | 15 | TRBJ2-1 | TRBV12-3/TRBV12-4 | TGTGCCAGCCGGGAGCGGGAGCAAACCTACAATGAGCAGTTCTTC | CASREREQTYNEQFF
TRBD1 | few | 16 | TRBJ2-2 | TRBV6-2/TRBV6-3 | TGTGCCAGCACCCATCGCCGGGACAGTATGACCGGGGAGCTGTTTTTT | CASTHRRDSMTGELFF
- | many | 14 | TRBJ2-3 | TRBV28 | TGTGCCAGCAGTTTGGTCCGGGCCACAGATACGCAGTATTTT | CASSLVRATDTQYF
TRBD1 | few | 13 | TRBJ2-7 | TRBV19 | TGTGCCAGTAGCAAGGGGGCGGACAAGGAGCAGTACTTC | CASSKGADKEQYF
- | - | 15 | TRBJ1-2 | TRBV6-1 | TGTGCCAGCAGTCCTCCTGGAGGCGCTAACTATGGCTACACCTTC | CASSPPGGANYGYTF
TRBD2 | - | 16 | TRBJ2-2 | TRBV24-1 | TGTGCCACCAGTGACCTAGCGGCAACAAACACCGGGGAGCTGTTTTTT | CATSDLAATNTGELFF
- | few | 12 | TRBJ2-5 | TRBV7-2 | TGTGCCAGCAGCTCACAAGGGGGGACCCAGTACTTC | CASSSQGGTQYF
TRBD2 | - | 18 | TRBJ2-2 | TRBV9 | TGTGCCAGCAGCGTAGAGGGACTAGCGCCAGCGAACACCGGGGAGCTGTTTTTT | CASSVEGLAPANTGELFF
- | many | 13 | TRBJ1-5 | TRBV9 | TGTGCCAGCAGCGCGGAGGGGAATCAGCCCCAGCATTTT | CASSAEGNQPQHF
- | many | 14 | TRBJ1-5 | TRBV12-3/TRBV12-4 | TGTGCCAGCGGTGGGAGCGGGGGCAATCAGCCCCAGCATTTT | CASGGSGGNQPQHF
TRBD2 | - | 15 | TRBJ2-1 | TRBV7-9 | TGTGCCAGCAGCCTAGGGGTGGGAGGGCCAGGAGAGCAGTTCTTC | CASSLGVGGPGEQFF
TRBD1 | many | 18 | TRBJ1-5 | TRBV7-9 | TGTGCCAGCAGCTCAGAAGGGGACAGCCCCAGGGTCTATCAGCCCCAGCATTTT | CASSSEGDSPRVYQPQHF
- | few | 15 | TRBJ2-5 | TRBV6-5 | TGTGCCAGCAGTTACGCGCCAGGGGTCCAAGAGACCCAGTACTTC | CASSYAPGVQETQYF
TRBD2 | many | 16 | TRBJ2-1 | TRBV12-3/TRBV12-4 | TGTGCCAGCAGTTTAGCCACTAGCGGCTCCTACAATGAGCAGTTCTTC | CASSLATSGSYNEQFF
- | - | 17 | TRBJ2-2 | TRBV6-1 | TGTGCCAGCAACTCACTAGGGGGGGCTGTAAACACCGGGGAGCTGTTTTTT | CASNSLGGAVNTGELFF
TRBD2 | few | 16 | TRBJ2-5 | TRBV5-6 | TGTGCCAGCAGCTCGGGACTAGCGGGAGCGGTGGAGACCCAGTACTTC | CASSSGLAGAVETQYF
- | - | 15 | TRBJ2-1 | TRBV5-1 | TGCGCCAGCAGCTTGGTGCCAGGGGGGTACAATGAGCAGTTCTTC | CASSLVPGGYNEQFF
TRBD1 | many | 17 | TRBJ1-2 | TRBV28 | TGTGCCAGCAGTTTATTTCGGGACAGGGGGCGCCAGTATGGCTACACCTTC | CASSLFRDRGRQYGYTF
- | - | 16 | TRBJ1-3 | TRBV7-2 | TGTGCCAGCAGCTTATACGAGAGGGCAGGAGGAAACACCATATATTTT | CASSLYERAGGNTIYF
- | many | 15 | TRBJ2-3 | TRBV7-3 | TGTGCCAGCAACCCGACTGGCGGAAACACAGATACGCAGTATTTT | CASNPTGGNTDTQYF
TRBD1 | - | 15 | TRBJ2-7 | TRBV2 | TGTGCCAGCAGACGCGACAGGGGAAGCACCTACGAGCAGTACTTC | CASRRDRGSTYEQYF
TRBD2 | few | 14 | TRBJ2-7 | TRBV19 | TGTGCCAGTAGTACCGGGACTAGCGGTTTCGAGCAGTACTTC | CASSTGTSGFEQYF
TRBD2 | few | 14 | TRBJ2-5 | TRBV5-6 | TGTGCCAGCAGCTTGAGGCTAGCGGGAGAGACCCAGTACTTC | CASSLRLAGETQYF
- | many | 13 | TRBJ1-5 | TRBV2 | TGTGCCAGCATGGGGGAGGTTAATCAGCCCCAGCATTTT | CASMGEVNQPQHF
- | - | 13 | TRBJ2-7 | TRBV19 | TGTGCCAGTAGTATCGTTCTGGGACTCGAGCAGTACTTC | CASSIVLGLEQYF
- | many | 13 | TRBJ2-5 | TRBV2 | TGTGCCAGCAGCGGACAGTCATTGGAGACCCAGTACTTC | CASSGQSLETQYF
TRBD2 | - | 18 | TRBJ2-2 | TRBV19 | TGTGCCAGTACAAAAATAGCGGGAGTTATGGTGAGCACCGGGGAGCTGTTTTTT | CASTKIAGVMVSTGELFF
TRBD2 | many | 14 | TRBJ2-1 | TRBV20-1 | TGCAGTGCTCCCGGCGCTAGCGGGAGTGGTGAGCAGTTCTTC | CSAPGASGSGEQFF
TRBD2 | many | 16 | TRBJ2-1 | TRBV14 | TGTGCCAGCAGCCATGGGATAGCGGGACTATACAATGAGCAGTTCTTC | CASSHGIAGLYNEQFF
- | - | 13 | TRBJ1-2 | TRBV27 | TGTGCCAGCAAATCCGGGCGGGACTATGGCTACACCTTC | CASKSGRDYGYTF
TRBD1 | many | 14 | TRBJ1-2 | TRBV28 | TGTGCCAGCAGTTTGCAGGGGGCGGGGTTCGGCTACACCTTC | CASSLQGAGFGYTF
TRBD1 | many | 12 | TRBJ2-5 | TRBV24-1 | TGTGCCACCCGGGACAGGGAAGAGACCCAGTACTTC | CATRDREETQYF